The 21 T cell receptor beta chains below come from one sample, sequenced in a study of vaccination effects on CD4 cells after COVID-19. ViraFEST assay sequencing came after antigen-specific CD4+ T cells were expanded with viral peptide pools. Culture lasted 10 days before CD4+ T cell isolation. Among the vaccine recipients, none had a prior SARS-CoV-2 infection, and nucleocapsid antibodies were negative. Antigen specificity for these receptors is unknown. Repertoires were generated with immunoSEQ multiplex PCR, while TCRdb's copy carries only in-frame clones and drops some. The sample records 25,000 to 30,000 clones, approximately 70% being singletons. Sequencing was performed on CD4+ T cells from PBMCs cultured with HCoV-NL63 spike peptides, taken before COVID-19 vaccination. These receptors all come from a human donor who received a COVID-19 vaccine.

In its sample, this clone was seen a few times. The J gene is TRBJ1-2, the V gene TRBV5-1; a possible D gene is TRBD1 (6 bases). Germline assignment: CDR1 SGHRS and CDR2 YFSETQ. The CDR3 has 15 amino acids. V dropped 0 bases and J dropped 4 bases, with 13 bases sitting between them. Written as DNA, the CDR3 is TGCGCCAGCAGCTTGGGACAGGACCGTTCCTATGGCTACACCTTC. This encodes CASSLGQDRSYGYTF.

This chain connects TRBV18 to TRBJ1-2, with a tentative D call TRBD1 (6 bases). The germline gives CDR1 KGHSH, CDR2 LQKENI. There are 14 residues in the CDR3. Trimming removed 2 bases from V and 6 bases from J, with 13 bases in between. Here the CDR3 DNA reads TGTGCCAGCTCACCAAAAGGGCAGGGGAATGGCTACACCTTC. It specifies CASSPKGQGNGYTF.

The chain uses TRBV7-2 and TRBJ1-2; TRBD1 matches at 8 bases. CDR1 is SGHTA, CDR2 FQGNSA, per germline. This CDR3 region has 14 residues. V lost 5 bases and J lost 4; bases outside the gene matches: 6. The CDR3 sequence is CASSPSGGLYGYTF. DNA for the CDR3: TGTGCCAGCAGCCCCTCAGGGGGCCTCTATGGCTACACCTTC.

The V gene is TRBV14, the J gene TRBJ2-3, with D perhaps assigned TRBD1 or TRBD2 (6 bases each). Trimming cost V 0 bases and J 6 bases, with 19 bases left between them. Germline lookup yields CDR1 SGHDN and CDR2 FVKESK. CDR3 length equals 17 residues. The CDR3 is CASSQEWGLGTPDTQYF. CDR3 bases: TGTGCCAGCAGCCAAGAGTGGGGGCTGGGGACTCCGGATACGCAGTATTTT.

This clone was seen a few times. This chain joins TRBV7-6 and TRBJ2-3; TRBD1 matches 7 bases. Germline V CDR1 and CDR2: SGHVS, FNYEAQ. The junction had 7 bases not matched to a gene; V was cut back by 4 bases and J by 3 bases. CDR3 length: 15 residues. This CDR3 reads CASSSSGTETDTQYF. In nucleotides, the CDR3 is TGTGCCAGCAGCTCATCCGGGACAGAGACAGATACGCAGTATTTT.

V is TRBV3-1 (or the pseudogene TRBV3-2) and J is TRBJ2-1, with 10 bases matching TRBD2. CDR1 is LGHDT and CDR2 is YNNKEL in the germline V gene (reference sequence). Trimming took 6 bases from V and 5 from J; bases not matched to a gene: 7. The CDR3 is 15 residues long. The chain's CDR3 is CASRVRAGGDNEQFF. The CDR3 DNA sequence: TGTGCCAGCAGGGTTAGAGCGGGAGGGGACAATGAGCAGTTCTTC.

Regarding this clone: Distinct nucleotide sequences in the sample also encode this CDR3. J is TRBJ2-7 and V is TRBV27, with 9 bases identical to TRBD1. J lost 4 bases, V lost 2 bases, and 6 bases had no gene match. The CDR3 totals 15 residues. Germline values: CDR1 MNHEY, CDR2 SMNVEV (reference sequence). The CDR3: CASSLRGQGSYEQYF. In DNA, the CDR3 is TGTGCCAGCAGTTTACGGGGACAGGGAAGTTACGAGCAGTACTTC.

The V gene is TRBV3-1 (or the pseudogene TRBV3-2), the J gene TRBJ2-1, with no clear D. Between the trimmed V and J ends, which lost 1 base and 0 bases, there was a span of 13 bases. CDR3 length: 17 amino acids. Germline V gene data show CDR1 as LGHDT and CDR2 as YNNKEL (reference sequence). The CDR3 is CASSQGGSTSSYNEQFF. CDR3 bases: TGTGCCAGCAGCCAAGGGGGTAGCACGAGCTCCTACAATGAGCAGTTCTTC.

The chain couples TRBV11-3 to TRBJ1-1; D ambiguous. Trimming removed 2 bases at V and 1 base at J, with 5 bases between. The CDR3 consists of 13 residues. Germline loops: CDR1 SGHNT, CDR2 YENEEA. The CDR3 nucleotides are TGTGCCAGCAGCTTACGTGCGAACACTGAAGCTTTCTTT. Translated: CASSLRANTEAFF.

The chain uses TRBV7-9 and TRBJ1-2; 8 bases match TRBD1. This CDR3 has 17 residues. With V trimmed by 4 bases and J by 1 base, 11 bases remained unmatched. Germline V gives CDR1 SEHNR, CDR2 FQNEAQ (reference sequence). CDR3 amino acids: CASSSWTGSLLNYGYTF. The CDR3 bases are TGTGCCAGCAGCTCATGGACAGGGAGCTTACTTAACTATGGCTACACCTTC.

The genes are TRBV3-1 (or the pseudogene TRBV3-2) and TRBJ2-5, with D tentatively TRBD1 (6 bases). The germline CDR1 and CDR2 sequences are LGHDT and YNNKEL (reference sequence). Trimming shortened V by 4 bases and J by 4 bases, and 22 bases separated the two germline ends. This CDR3 is built from 17 residues. As DNA, the CDR3 is TGTGCCAGCAGCCTAGGGGAATTACGGGACACTCGAGAGACCCAGTACTTC. Protein: CASSLGELRDTRETQYF.

The genes are TRBV7-2 and TRBJ2-7; D is perhaps TRBD1 (5 bases). V dropped 5 bases and J dropped 3 bases, with 14 bases sitting between them. The CDR3 is 14 amino acids. The germline V gene encodes CDR1 SGHTA and CDR2 FQGNSA. The CDR3 coding sequence is TGTGCCAGCAGCCCTTTACAGGCCAGCTACGAGCAGTACTTC. Encoded protein: CASSPLQASYEQYF.

The chain combines TRBV10-3 with TRBJ2-5; D is ambiguous. This CDR3 has 15 residues. Trimming cost V 0 bases and J 1 base, with 9 bases left between them. Per germline, CDR1 ENHRY and CDR2 SYGVKD. The CDR3 here is CAISESTTLQETQYF. The CDR3 nucleotides are TGTGCCATCAGTGAGTCTACCACGCTCCAAGAGACCCAGTACTTC.

The chain links TRBV5-5 to TRBJ2-1; 14 nucleotides match TRBD2. Germline CDR1 is SGHKS and CDR2 is YYEKEE (reference sequence). The CDR3 has 16 residues. V lost 3 bases to trimming and J lost 6 bases; unmatched junction nucleotides: 5. The CDR3 nucleotides are TGTGCCAGCAGCTATTCCGGGACTAGCGGGAGCAATGAGCAGTTCTTC. It translates to CASSYSGTSGSNEQFF.

The gene calls are TRBV9 and TRBJ2-1, with a weak D call TRBD1 (6 bases). CDR3 length: 15 residues. Deletions cut 0 bases from V and 4 bases from J, with 11 bases between. From germline, CDR1 is SGDLS and CDR2 YYNGEE. The CDR3 is CASSVGDMPYNEQFF. The CDR3 nucleotides read TGTGCCAGCAGCGTAGGGGACATGCCATACAATGAGCAGTTCTTC.

The chain has TRBV30 and TRBJ1-6; 9 positions match TRBD1. CDR3 length: 14 amino acids. The germline CDR1 and CDR2 sequences are GTSNPN and SVGIG (reference sequence). V shed 2 bases, J shed 12 bases, and the junction held 8 bases outside the gene matches. CDR3 residues: CAWSPGTGYLPLHF. The DNA for the CDR3 is TGTGCCTGGAGTCCCGGGACAGGGTATTTACCCCTCCACTTT.

CDR3 amino acids: CASSQEISLGGEKLFF. In nucleotides, the CDR3 is TGCGCCAGCAGCCAAGAAATAAGCTTAGGGGGTGAAAAACTGTTTTTT. The V and J genes are TRBV4-1 and TRBJ1-4; D is possibly TRBD1 (6 bases). The CDR3 extends over 16 amino acids. Trimming cost V 0 bases and J 7 bases, with 15 bases left between them. CDR1 is MGHRA, CDR2 YSYEKL, per germline.

This clone was detected a few times. The chain links TRBV7-9 to TRBJ2-6; the D is unclear. The germline V and J ends were trimmed by 5 bases and 0 bases, with 11 bases remaining between them. The CDR3 is 16 residues long. Germline loops: CDR1 SEHNR, CDR2 FQNEAQ (reference sequence). Here the CDR3 DNA reads TGTGCCAGCAGCCTCCTAGGCCCCTCTGGGGCCAACGTCCTGACTTTC. Residues: CASSLLGPSGANVLTF.

The chain links TRBV4-2 to TRBJ1-2; D ambiguous. Per germline, CDR1 LGHNA and CDR2 YNFKEQ. V was shortened by 0 bases and J by 8 bases, with 10 bases between the two germline ends. The CDR3 is 13 amino acids. CDR3: CASSQDGSEGYTF. The CDR3 nucleotides are TGTGCCAGCAGCCAAGACGGGAGTGAGGGCTACACCTTC.

The chain has TRBV6-5 and TRBJ2-2; TRBD1 or TRBD2 may be the D gene (5 bases each). The germline V and J ends were trimmed by 7 bases and 5 bases, with 11 bases remaining between them. Germline lookup yields CDR1 MNHEY and CDR2 SVGAGI. The CDR3 runs 13 residues. Written as DNA, the CDR3 is TGTGCCAGCACCGCGTGGGGGACCGGGGAGCTGTTTTTT. Its translation is CASTAWGTGELFF.

The chain is built from TRBV6-5 and TRBJ1-1, with TRBD1 as a possible D gene (5 bases). The CDR3 has 13 residues. CDR1 MNHEY and CDR2 SVGAGI come from the germline V gene. Trimming cost V 2 bases and J 8 bases, with 12 bases left between them. The CDR3 DNA follows: TGTGCCAGCAGTTACATGGGGCCAGGGGAAGCTTTCTTT. It yields the protein CASSYMGPGEAFF.